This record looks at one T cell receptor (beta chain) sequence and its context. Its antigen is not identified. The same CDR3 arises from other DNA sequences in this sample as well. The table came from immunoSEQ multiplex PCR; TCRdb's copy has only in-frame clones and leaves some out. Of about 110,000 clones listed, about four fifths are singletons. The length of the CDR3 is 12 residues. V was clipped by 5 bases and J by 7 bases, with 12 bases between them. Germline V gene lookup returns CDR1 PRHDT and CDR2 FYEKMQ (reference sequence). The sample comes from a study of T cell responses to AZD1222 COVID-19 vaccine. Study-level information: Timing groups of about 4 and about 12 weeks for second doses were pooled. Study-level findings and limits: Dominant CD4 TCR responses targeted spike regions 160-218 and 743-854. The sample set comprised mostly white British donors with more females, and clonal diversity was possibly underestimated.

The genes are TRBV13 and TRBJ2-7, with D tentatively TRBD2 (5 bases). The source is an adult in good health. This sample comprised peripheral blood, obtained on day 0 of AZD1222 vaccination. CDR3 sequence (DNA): TGTGCCAGCAGCCGGACTGGGCGGGAGCAGTACTTC. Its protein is CASSRTGREQYF.